The 21 T cell receptor beta chains given below trace back to one sample, sequenced in a study of CD8 T cells in Susac syndrome. Random-hexamer reverse transcription was applied to roughly 0.5 to 1 ug RNA. TCRdb re-called the immunoSEQ multiplex PCR reads with MiXCR, one entry per CDR3 protein. The sample yields some 110,000 distinct CDR3 sequences, 85% to 95% seen once. The sample taken for sequencing was CD4+ T cells from PBMCs. The receptors come from a human donor with multiple sclerosis.

This clonotype appeared a few times. V gene TRBV3-1 combines with J gene TRBJ1-1; D is possibly TRBD1 (5 bases). The V gene lost 6 bases and the J gene lost 0 bases, with 11 bases spanning the gap. In germline, CDR1 is LGHDT, CDR2 YNNKEL (reference sequence). The CDR3 sequence is 14 residues long. CDR3: CASSWRGVNTEAFF. CDR3 DNA sequence: TGTGCCAGCAGTTGGCGGGGGGTGAACACTGAAGCTTTCTTT.

The chain couples TRBV9 to TRBJ2-7; no clear D gene. Germline CDR1 SGDLS, CDR2 YYNGEE. V lost 3 bases to trimming and J lost 1 base, with 11 bases between them. CDR3 length: 14 amino acids. CDR3 DNA: TGTGCCAGCAGCGCCCGGAGACGATCCTACGAGCAGTACTTC. Encoded protein: CASSARRRSYEQYF.

This chain joins TRBV20-1 and TRBJ1-1; 8 positions match TRBD1. V was clipped by 4 bases and J by 7 bases; unmatched bases: 5. The CDR3 has 12 residues. The germline V gene encodes CDR1 DFQATT and CDR2 SNEGSKA (reference sequence). CDR3 in DNA: TGCAGTGCTAAAAGACAGGGGCTTGAAGCTTTCTTT. This encodes CSAKRQGLEAFF.

The rearrangement joins TRBV10-3 to TRBJ1-2; D gene ambiguous. V was cut by 4 bases and J by 2 bases, with 11 bases left in between. The CDR3 length is 14 residues. Germline CDR1 ENHRY, CDR2 SYGVKD. The CDR3 DNA sequence: TGTGCCATCAGTGGAGGGTCCCGGAACTATGGCTACACCTTC. The encoded protein is CAISGGSRNYGYTF.

The V gene is TRBV9, the J gene TRBJ2-3, with 8 nucleotides matching TRBD2. V lost 0 bases, J lost 6 bases, and 6 bases stayed unmatched. Germline V gene sequence: CDR1 SGDLS, CDR2 YYNGEE. CDR3 size: 15 residues. CDR3 sequence (DNA): TGTGCCAGCAGCGTAGCGGGGGGGCCCGGCGATACGCAGTATTTT. Protein product: CASSVAGGPGDTQYF.

The chain joins TRBV6-2 or TRBV6-3 to TRBJ2-7; no definite D call. The CDR3 covers 13 residues. From germline, CDR1 is MNHEY and CDR2 SVGEGT. With 6 bases removed from V and 2 bases from J, the gap between germline ends came to 11 bases. The CDR3, as DNA: TGTGCCAGCAGAGCTCAGAATCCCTACGAGCAGTACTTC. Its protein product is CASRAQNPYEQYF.

The V and J genes are TRBV4-2 and TRBJ2-1, with D hard to call. CDR1 and CDR2 from the germline V gene are LGHNA and YNFKEQ. There are 17 residues in the CDR3. V was pared by 1 base and J by 1 base, with 14 bases between. The chain's CDR3 is CASSQVGTLGSYNEQFF. As DNA, the CDR3 is TGTGCCAGCAGCCAAGTGGGTACCCTCGGGTCCTACAATGAGCAGTTCTTC.

The genes are TRBV5-4 and TRBJ2-3; D remains unclear. There are 13 residues in the CDR3. The V gene lost 4 bases and the J gene lost 5 bases, with 11 bases spanning the gap. Germline CDR1 reads SGHNT; CDR2 reads YYREEE (reference sequence). The CDR3 region is CASSPRFGDTQYF. The CDR3 coding sequence is TGTGCCAGCAGCCCCCGATTTGGAGATACGCAGTATTTT.

The chain combines TRBV6-5 with TRBJ1-5, with 8 positions matching TRBD1. CDR1 MNHEY and CDR2 SVGAGI come from the germline V gene. V shed 6 bases and J 7 bases; nucleotides not matched to a gene: 5. This CDR3 has 13 residues. As DNA, the CDR3 is TGTGCCAGCAGGGCAGGGGGCGGGCAGCCCCAGCATTTT. This sequence encodes CASRAGGGQPQHF.

This clonotype has a single count. The gene calls are TRBV3-1 and TRBJ1-5, with D unresolved. V gave up 2 bases and J gave up 11 bases, with 13 bases separating them. The CDR3 is made up of 13 amino acids. CDR1 is LGHDT and CDR2 is YNNKEL in the germline V gene (reference sequence). In nucleotides, the CDR3 is TGTGCCAGCAGCCAAACTTCTTTGGCAGCCCAGCATTTT. It encodes CASSQTSLAAQHF.

The J gene is TRBJ2-5, the V gene TRBV4-1; D uncertain. Germline V CDR1 and CDR2: MGHRA, YSYEKL. V was cut by 4 bases and J by 2 bases, with 14 bases left in between. This CDR3 is 15 amino acids long. The CDR3 DNA follows: TGCGCCAGCAGCCCCCGCAGTCCCGTTCAAGAGACCCAGTACTTC. Its translation is CASSPRSPVQETQYF.

The J gene is TRBJ1-1, the V gene TRBV15; the match to TRBD1 covers 7 bases. The CDR3 runs 15 residues. The V and J ends lost 0 bases and 4 bases, in that order; junction bases with no gene match: 5. Germline V CDR1 and CDR2: LNHNV, YYDKDF (reference sequence). CDR3 loop: CATSRDGKGATEAFF. CDR3 in DNA: TGTGCCACCAGCAGAGATGGGAAGGGGGCCACTGAAGCTTTCTTT.

The rearrangement links TRBV20-1 to TRBJ2-7, with 8 bases fitting TRBD1. V dropped 0 bases and J dropped 2; count of bases not matched to a gene: 0. The CDR3 consists of 13 residues. In germline, CDR1 is DFQATT, CDR2 SNEGSKA (reference sequence). The CDR3 is CSARETGAYEQYF. The DNA for the CDR3 is TGCAGTGCTAGAGAGACAGGGGCCTACGAGCAGTACTTC.

The chain combines TRBV30 with TRBJ1-1, with 7 bases aligning to TRBD1. V was clipped by 5 bases and J by 0 bases; unmatched bases: 9. Germline CDR1 is GTSNPN and CDR2 is SVGIG (reference sequence). CDR3 length: 15 amino acids. CDR3 nucleotide sequence: TGTGCCTGGGGCTACCCAGGGACAGTGAACACTGAAGCTTTCTTT. Encoded protein: CAWGYPGTVNTEAFF.

The V and J genes are TRBV4-2 and TRBJ1-2; no clear D gene. V lost 0 bases and J lost 3, with 11 bases in between. The germline CDR1 and CDR2 sequences are LGHNA and YNFKEQ. This CDR3 is built from 15 residues. The CDR3 DNA is TGTGCCAGCAGCCAAGATAGGAGGGAGGACTATGGCTACACCTTC. It encodes CASSQDRREDYGYTF.

V and J are TRBV19 and TRBJ2-1; 8 bases fit TRBD2. V shed 7 bases, J shed 4 bases, and the junction held 9 bases outside the gene matches. The V gene's germline CDR1 is LNHDA and CDR2 SQIVND (reference sequence). The CDR3 runs 15 residues. In DNA form, the CDR3 reads TGTGCCAGTATCCAAGCGGGGGCGGGATACAATGAGCAGTTCTTC. Residues: CASIQAGAGYNEQFF.

The chain is built from TRBV28 and TRBJ2-7; D not certain. Germline V lookup: CDR1 MDHEN, CDR2 SYDVKM. Trimming cost V 7 bases and J 1 base, with 11 bases left between them. This CDR3 has 13 residues. CDR3 region: CASIRGGSYEQYF. CDR3 sequence (DNA): TGTGCCAGCATCCGTGGCGGATCCTACGAGCAGTACTTC.

The chain recombines TRBV2 with TRBJ2-3; D is perhaps TRBD1 (5 bases). The V gene's germline CDR1 is SNHLY and CDR2 FYNNEI. The CDR3 contains 12 residues. Deletions cut 6 bases from V and 4 bases from J, with 8 bases between. CDR3 DNA sequence: TGTGCCAGCAGGGACATCCCAGATACGCAGTATTTT. Translated, it gives CASRDIPDTQYF.

The chain joins TRBV27 to TRBJ1-1; TRBD1 matches at 7 bases. CDR3 length: 14 amino acids. CDR1 and CDR2 (germline): MNHEY, SMNVEV (reference sequence). With 4 bases clipped from V and 11 bases from J, the junction kept 13 bases outside the gene matches. Written as DNA, the CDR3 is TGTGCCAGCAGTTCCACTCGGACAGGCGGTCTTGCTTTCTTT. Residues: CASSSTRTGGLAFF.

The chain recombines TRBV30 with TRBJ1-5, with 7 bases fitting TRBD1. This CDR3 contains 15 residues. Germline V lookup: CDR1 GTSNPN, CDR2 SVGIG (reference sequence). V lost 0 bases and J lost 5; bases outside the gene matches: 7. The CDR3 sequence: CAWSVRDRVHQPQHF. The CDR3 nucleotides read TGTGCCTGGAGTGTACGTGACAGGGTTCATCAGCCCCAGCATTTT.

The chain joins TRBV20-1 to TRBJ1-3; D uncertain. CDR1 and CDR2 from the germline V gene are DFQATT and SNEGSKA (reference sequence). Trimming took off 4 bases at V and 0 bases at J, with 10 bases between the two ends. This CDR3 is 14 amino acids long. CDR3 DNA: TGCAGTGCTACCGACACCCTCTCTGGAAACACCATATATTTT. It yields the protein CSATDTLSGNTIYF.